The 8 T cell receptor beta chains presented below share a single source sample, sequenced in a study of type 1 regulatory T cells. Overall study results and limits: Type 1 regulatory T cells had a more restricted TCR repertoire than non-type 1 regulatory T cells.

For these receptors, no antigen is known. TCRdb re-called the reads through MiXCR, storing one row per CDR3 protein. The sample contains under 75,000 distinct CDR3 sequences, around 20% of which appear only once. Sample: cultured type 1 regulatory T (Tr1) cells, either the whole culture or a sorted fraction (not recorded which). Source of these receptors: a human donor in good health.

V and J are TRBV6-1 and TRBJ2-1; D might be TRBD1 or TRBD2, each matching 6 bases. The CDR3 sequence is 15 residues long. The germline V gene has CDR1 MNHNS and CDR2 SASEGT. Trimming cost V 5 bases and J 7 bases, with 18 bases left between them. CDR3 in amino acids: CASSFRGRFSNEQFF. CDR3 sequence (DNA): TGTGCCAGCAGTTTCCGGGGGCGGTTTAGTAATGAGCAGTTCTTC.

This clonotype was found a few times. This sequence joins TRBV5-1 and TRBJ2-7, with D unclear. Germline-derived CDR1 and CDR2 are SGHRS and YFSETQ. The CDR3 consists of 13 residues. V was pared by 4 bases and J by 0 bases, with 8 bases between. The CDR3 protein is CASSARSSYEQYF. The CDR3 DNA reads as TGCGCCAGCAGCGCAAGGAGCTCCTACGAGCAGTACTTC.

The chain is built from TRBV5-1 and TRBJ2-3, with D uncertain. The CDR3 extends over 14 amino acids. Germline-derived CDR1 and CDR2 are SGHRS and YFSETQ. With 5 bases removed from V and 2 bases from J, the gap between germline ends came to 12 bases. CDR3 residues: CASRTARPTDTQYF. In DNA, the CDR3 is TGCGCCAGCAGAACGGCTAGACCCACAGATACGCAGTATTTT.

The rearrangement uses TRBV7-3 and TRBJ2-2, with 7 bases fitting TRBD1. CDR3 size: 15 residues. Germline-derived CDR1 and CDR2 are SGHTA and FQGTGA. Losses at the gene ends were 5 bases for V and 4 bases for J; bases not matched to a gene: 7. CDR3 residues: CASSATGSSTGELFF. The CDR3 DNA reads TGTGCCAGCAGCGCGACAGGGTCGTCCACCGGGGAGCTGTTTTTT.

The table lists this clonotype with a few counts. This rearrangement joins TRBV12-3 or TRBV12-4 to TRBJ1-5; D gene unclear. This CDR3 is 12 amino acids long. V lost 6 bases, J lost 7 bases, and 10 bases lay in between. CDR3 residues: CASRFGSQPQHF. The DNA for the CDR3 is TGTGCCAGCAGGTTCGGATCCCAGCCCCAGCATTTT.

This clonotype was counted only a few times. This chain connects TRBV6-2 or TRBV6-3 to TRBJ1-1; D gene uncertain. V was shortened by 3 bases and J by 3 bases, with 11 bases between the two germline ends. The CDR3 has 14 amino acids. CDR1 is MNHEY, CDR2 SVGEGT, per germline. CDR3 loop: CASSYWDFDTEAFF. The CDR3, as DNA: TGTGCCAGCAGTTATTGGGATTTTGACACTGAAGCTTTCTTT.

A single count supports this clonotype. The rearrangement uses TRBV5-1 and TRBJ2-3, with 7 bases identical to TRBD1. The trim removed 2 bases at V and 3 bases at J, leaving 6 bases unmatched. This CDR3 comprises 15 residues. Germline CDR1 is SGHRS and CDR2 is YFSETQ. The CDR3 is CASSLNTGATDTQYF. The CDR3 DNA reads TGCGCCAGCAGCTTAAATACAGGGGCTACAGATACGCAGTATTTT.

This clonotype appeared a few times. This CDR3 is CASSPGGGSGILYNEQFF. DNA of the CDR3: TGCGCCAGCAGCCCAGGGGGGGGTAGCGGGATTCTATACAATGAGCAGTTCTTC. V is TRBV5-1 and J is TRBJ2-1; a weak D match, TRBD2 (8 bases). The germline gives CDR1 SGHRS, CDR2 YFSETQ. The CDR3 extends over 18 amino acids. V was cut by 4 bases and J by 4 bases, with 24 bases left in between.